This T cell receptor beta chain was recorded in a study of cytomegalovirus exposure and HLA in healthy donors. Study-wide points: Most CMV-associated TCR beta chains were later found to appear HLA-restricted. About 90% or about 30% of the time was how often most TCR beta V segments were productive, according to an earlier analysis. Immune exposure information available was restricted to CMV serostatus.

This clone was recorded once. What it binds is unknown. Though probably carrying unrecorded immune exposures, donors were nominally healthy at sampling. V dropped 7 bases and J dropped 6; count of bases not matched to a gene: 19. This CDR3 has 17 amino acids. Germline assignment: CDR1 SNHLY and CDR2 FYNNEI. The PCR made use of 60 Vbeta and 13 Jbeta primers. Assay: immunoSEQ multiplex PCR; the TCRdb copy retains only in-frame clones and omits some. The sample consists of 110,000 to 150,000 clones, over 80% of them appearing once. This chain links TRBV2 with TRBJ1-2; 8 bases are shared with TRBD1. The specimen sequenced was PBMCs. The receptor was derived from a male donor in good health and CMV-seronegative. CDR3 region: CASTLPRTGIKQDGYTF. The CDR3 DNA follows: TGTGCCAGCACCCTACCCCGGACAGGGATAAAGCAGGATGGCTACACCTTC.